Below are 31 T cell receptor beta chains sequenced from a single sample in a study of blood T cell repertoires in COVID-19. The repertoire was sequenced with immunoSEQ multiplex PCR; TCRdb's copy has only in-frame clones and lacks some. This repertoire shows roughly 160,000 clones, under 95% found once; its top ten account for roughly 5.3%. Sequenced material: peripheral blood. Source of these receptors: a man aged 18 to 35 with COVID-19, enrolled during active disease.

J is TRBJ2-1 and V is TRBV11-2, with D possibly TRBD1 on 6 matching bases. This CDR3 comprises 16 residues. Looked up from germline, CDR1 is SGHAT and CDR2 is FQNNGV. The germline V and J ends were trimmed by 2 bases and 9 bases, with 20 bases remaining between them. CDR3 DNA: TGTGCCAGCAGCTTAAGAGGACAGTCCATAGTGGGTGAGCAGTTCTTC. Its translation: CASSLRGQSIVGEQFF.

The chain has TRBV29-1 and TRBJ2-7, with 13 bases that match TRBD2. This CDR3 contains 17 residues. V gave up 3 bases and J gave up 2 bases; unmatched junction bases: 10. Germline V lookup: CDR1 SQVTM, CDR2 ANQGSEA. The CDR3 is CSVETLGLAGVTYEQYF. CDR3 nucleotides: TGCAGCGTTGAGACCCTTGGACTAGCGGGAGTAACCTACGAGCAGTACTTC.

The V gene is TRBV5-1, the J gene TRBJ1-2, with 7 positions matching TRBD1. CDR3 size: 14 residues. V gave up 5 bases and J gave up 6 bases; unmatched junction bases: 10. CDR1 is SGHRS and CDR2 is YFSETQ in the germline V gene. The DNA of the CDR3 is TGCGCCAGCAGGTTTCTCCGGGACAGAGATGGCTACACCTTC. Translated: CASRFLRDRDGYTF.

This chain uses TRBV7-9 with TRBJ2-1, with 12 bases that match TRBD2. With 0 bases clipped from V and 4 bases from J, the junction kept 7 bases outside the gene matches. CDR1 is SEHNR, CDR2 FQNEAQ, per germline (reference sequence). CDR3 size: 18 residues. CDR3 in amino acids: CASSLALGGLAGYNEQFF. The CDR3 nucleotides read TGTGCCAGCAGCTTAGCGCTCGGGGGACTAGCGGGTTACAATGAGCAGTTCTTC.

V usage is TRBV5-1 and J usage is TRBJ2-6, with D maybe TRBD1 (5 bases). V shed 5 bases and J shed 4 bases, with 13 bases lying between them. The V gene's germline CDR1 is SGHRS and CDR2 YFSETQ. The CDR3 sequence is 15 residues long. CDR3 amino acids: CASRQATEGANVLTF. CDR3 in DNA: TGCGCCAGCAGACAGGCCACTGAGGGGGCCAACGTCCTGACTTTC. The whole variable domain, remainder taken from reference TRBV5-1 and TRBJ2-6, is KAGVTQTPRYLIKTRGQQVTLSCSPISGHRSVSWYQQTPGQGLQFLFEYFSETQRNKGNFPGRFSGRQFSNSRSEMNVSTLELGDSALYLCASRQATEGANVLTFGAGSRLTVL.

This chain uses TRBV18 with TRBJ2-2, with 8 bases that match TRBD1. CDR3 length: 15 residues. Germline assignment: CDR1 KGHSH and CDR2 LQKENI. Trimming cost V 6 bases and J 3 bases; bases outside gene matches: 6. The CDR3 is CASSLQGADTGELFF. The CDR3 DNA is TGTGCCAGCTCCCTTCAGGGGGCTGACACCGGGGAGCTGTTTTTT.

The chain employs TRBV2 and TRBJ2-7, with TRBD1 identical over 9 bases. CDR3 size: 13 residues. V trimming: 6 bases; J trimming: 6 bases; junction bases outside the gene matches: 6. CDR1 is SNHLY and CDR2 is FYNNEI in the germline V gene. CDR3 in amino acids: CASRRGQGTEQYF. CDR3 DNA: TGTGCCAGCAGGAGGGGACAGGGAACCGAGCAGTACTTC.

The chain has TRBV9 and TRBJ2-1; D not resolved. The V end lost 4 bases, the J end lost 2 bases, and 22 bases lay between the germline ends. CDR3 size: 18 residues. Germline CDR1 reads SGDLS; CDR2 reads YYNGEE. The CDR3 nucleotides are TGTGCCAGCAGCCTCAATCCCACCATTCAGACACCCTACAATGAGCAGTTCTTC. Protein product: CASSLNPTIQTPYNEQFF.

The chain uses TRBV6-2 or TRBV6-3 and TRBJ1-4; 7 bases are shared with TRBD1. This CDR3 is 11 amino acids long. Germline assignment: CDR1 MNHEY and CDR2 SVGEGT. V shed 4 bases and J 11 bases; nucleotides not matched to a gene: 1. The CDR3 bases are TGTGCCAGCAGTTCGGGACAGAAACTGTTTTTT. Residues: CASSSGQKLFF.

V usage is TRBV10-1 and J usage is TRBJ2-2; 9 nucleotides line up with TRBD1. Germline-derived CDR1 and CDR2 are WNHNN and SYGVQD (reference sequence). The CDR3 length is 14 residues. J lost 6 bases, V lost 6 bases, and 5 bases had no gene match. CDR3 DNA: TGCGCCAGCAGCCCTACAGGGGGCCCCGGGGAGCTGTTTTTT. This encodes CASSPTGGPGELFF.

CDR3 residues: CSVMNTEAFF. In DNA form, the CDR3 reads TGCAGCGTCATGAACACTGAAGCTTTCTTT. The J gene is TRBJ1-1, the V gene TRBV29-1; D is unresolved. The germline CDR1 and CDR2 sequences are SQVTM and ANQGSEA. V dropped 6 bases and J dropped 0 bases, with 2 bases sitting between them. This CDR3 has 10 residues.

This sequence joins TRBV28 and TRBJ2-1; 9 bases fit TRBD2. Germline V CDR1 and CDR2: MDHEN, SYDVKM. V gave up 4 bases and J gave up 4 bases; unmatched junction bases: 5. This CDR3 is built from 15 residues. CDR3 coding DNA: TGTGCCAGCAGTTCCGGGACTAGCAGGTACAATGAGCAGTTCTTC. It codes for CASSSGTSRYNEQFF. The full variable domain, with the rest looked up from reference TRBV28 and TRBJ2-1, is DVKVTQSSRYLVKRTGEKVFLECVQDMDHENMFWYRQDPGLGLRLIYFSYDVKMKEKGDIPEGYSVSREKKERFSLILESASTNQTSMYLCASSSGTSRYNEQFFGPGTRLTVL.

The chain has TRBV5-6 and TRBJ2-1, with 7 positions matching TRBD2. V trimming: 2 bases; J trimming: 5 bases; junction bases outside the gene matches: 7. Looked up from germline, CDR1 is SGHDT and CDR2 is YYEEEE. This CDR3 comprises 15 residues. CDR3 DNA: TGTGCCAGCAGCTTTGGGCTAGCGGTGAACAATGAGCAGTTCTTC. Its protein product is CASSFGLAVNNEQFF.

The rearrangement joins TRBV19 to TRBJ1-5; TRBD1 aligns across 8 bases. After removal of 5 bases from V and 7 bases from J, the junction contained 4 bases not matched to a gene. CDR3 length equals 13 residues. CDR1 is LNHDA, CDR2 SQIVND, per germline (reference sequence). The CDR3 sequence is CASSFDRGQPQHF. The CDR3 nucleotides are TGTGCCAGTAGTTTCGACAGGGGACAGCCCCAGCATTTT.

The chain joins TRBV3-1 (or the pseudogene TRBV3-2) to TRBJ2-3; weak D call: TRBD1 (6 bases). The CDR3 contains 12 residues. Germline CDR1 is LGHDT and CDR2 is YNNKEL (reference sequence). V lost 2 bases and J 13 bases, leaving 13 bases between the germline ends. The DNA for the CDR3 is TGTGCCAGCAGCCAACCGGGACACCCGAAGTATTTT. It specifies CASSQPGHPKYF.

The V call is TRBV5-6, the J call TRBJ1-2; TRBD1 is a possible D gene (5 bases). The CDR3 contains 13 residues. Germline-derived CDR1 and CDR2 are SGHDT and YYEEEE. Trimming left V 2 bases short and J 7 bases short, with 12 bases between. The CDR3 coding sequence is TGTGCCAGCAGCTTACACCAGGGAACTGGCTACACCTTC. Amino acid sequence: CASSLHQGTGYTF.

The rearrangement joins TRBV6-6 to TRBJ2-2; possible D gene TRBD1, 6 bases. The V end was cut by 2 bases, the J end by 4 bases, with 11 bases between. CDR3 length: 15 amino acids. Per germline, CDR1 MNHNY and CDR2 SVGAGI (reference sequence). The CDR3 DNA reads TGTGCCAGCAGTTACCTCGACAGGACCACCGGGGAGCTGTTTTTT. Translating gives CASSYLDRTTGELFF.

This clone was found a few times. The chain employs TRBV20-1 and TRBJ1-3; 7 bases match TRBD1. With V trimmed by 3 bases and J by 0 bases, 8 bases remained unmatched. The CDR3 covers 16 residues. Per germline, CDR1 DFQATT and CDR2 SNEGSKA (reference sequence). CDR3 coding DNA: TGCAGTGCTAGTCCCACAGGGGCAAGCTCTGGAAACACCATATATTTT. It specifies CSASPTGASSGNTIYF.

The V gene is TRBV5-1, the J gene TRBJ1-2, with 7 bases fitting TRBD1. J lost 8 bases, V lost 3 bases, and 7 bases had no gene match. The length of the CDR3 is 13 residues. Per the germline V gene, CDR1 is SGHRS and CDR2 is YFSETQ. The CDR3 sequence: CASSWGQLGGYTF. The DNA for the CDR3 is TGCGCCAGCAGCTGGGGACAGCTAGGAGGCTACACCTTC. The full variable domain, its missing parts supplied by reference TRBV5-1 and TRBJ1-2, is KAGVTQTPRYLIKTRGQQVTLSCSPISGHRSVSWYQQTPGQGLQFLFEYFSETQRNKGNFPGRFSGRQFSNSRSEMNVSTLELGDSALYLCASSWGQLGGYTFGSGTRLTVV.

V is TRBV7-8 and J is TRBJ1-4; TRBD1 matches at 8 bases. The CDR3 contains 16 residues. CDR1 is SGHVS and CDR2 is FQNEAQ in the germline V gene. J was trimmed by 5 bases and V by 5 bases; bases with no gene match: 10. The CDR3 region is CASSRWGQDSNEKLFF. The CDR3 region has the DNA TGTGCCAGCAGCCGATGGGGACAGGACTCCAATGAAAAACTGTTTTTT.

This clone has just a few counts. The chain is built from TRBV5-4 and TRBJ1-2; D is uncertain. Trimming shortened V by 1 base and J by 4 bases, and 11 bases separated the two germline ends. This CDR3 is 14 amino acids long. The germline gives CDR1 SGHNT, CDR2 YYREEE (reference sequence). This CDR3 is CASSLWSSAYGYTF. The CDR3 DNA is TGTGCCAGCAGCTTGTGGAGTTCGGCCTATGGCTACACCTTC.

The CDR3 protein is CASSLYRGQPQHF. CDR3 nucleotide sequence: TGTGCCAGCAGCCTTTACAGGGGTCAGCCCCAGCATTTT. This rearrangement joins TRBV27 to TRBJ1-5, with 7 bases aligning to TRBD1. The ends lost 6 bases at V and 6 bases at J; junction bases unmatched: 5. The CDR3 totals 13 residues. Looked up from germline, CDR1 is MNHEY and CDR2 is SMNVEV (reference sequence).

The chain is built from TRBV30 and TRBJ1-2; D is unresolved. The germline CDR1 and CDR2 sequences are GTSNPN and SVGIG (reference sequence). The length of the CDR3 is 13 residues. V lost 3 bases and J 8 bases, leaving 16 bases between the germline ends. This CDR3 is CAWSLSEERGYTF. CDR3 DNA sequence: TGTGCCTGGAGCCTCTCGGAGGAGAGAGGCTACACCTTC.

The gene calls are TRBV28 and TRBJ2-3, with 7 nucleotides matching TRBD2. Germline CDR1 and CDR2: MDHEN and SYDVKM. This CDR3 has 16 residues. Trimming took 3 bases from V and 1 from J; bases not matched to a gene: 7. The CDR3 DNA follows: TGTGCCAGCAGTTTTAGCGGCGCGGGAGGCACAGATACGCAGTATTTT. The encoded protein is CASSFSGAGGTDTQYF.

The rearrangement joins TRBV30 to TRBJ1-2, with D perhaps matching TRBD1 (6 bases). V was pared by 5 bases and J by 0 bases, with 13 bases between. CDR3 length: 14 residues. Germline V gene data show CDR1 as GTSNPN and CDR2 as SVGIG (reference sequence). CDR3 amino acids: CAWGTGSTNYGYTF. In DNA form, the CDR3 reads TGTGCCTGGGGAACAGGGAGTACTAACTATGGCTACACCTTC. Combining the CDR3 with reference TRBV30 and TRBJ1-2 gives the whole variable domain SQTIHQWPATLVQPVGSPLSLECTVEGTSNPNLYWYRQAAGRGLQLLFYSVGIGQISSEVPQNLSASRPQDRQFILSSKKLLLSDSGFYLCAWGTGSTNYGYTFGSGTRLTVV.

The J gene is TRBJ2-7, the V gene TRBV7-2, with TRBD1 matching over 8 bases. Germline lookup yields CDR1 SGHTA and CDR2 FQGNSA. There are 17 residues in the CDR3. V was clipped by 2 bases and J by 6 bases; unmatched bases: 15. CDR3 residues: CASSLTPGTGFGGEQYF. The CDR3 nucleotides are TGTGCCAGCAGCTTAACGCCCGGGACAGGTTTCGGGGGCGAGCAGTACTTC.

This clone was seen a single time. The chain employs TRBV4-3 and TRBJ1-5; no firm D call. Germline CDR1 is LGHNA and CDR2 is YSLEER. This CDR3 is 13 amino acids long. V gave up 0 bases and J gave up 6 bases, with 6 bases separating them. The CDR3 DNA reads TGCGCCAGCAGCCAAGATCGGGGTCAGCCCCAGCATTTT. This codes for CASSQDRGQPQHF.

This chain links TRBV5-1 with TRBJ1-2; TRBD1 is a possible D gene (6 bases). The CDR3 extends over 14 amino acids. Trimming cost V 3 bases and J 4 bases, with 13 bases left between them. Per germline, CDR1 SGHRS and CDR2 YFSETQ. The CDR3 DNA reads TGCGCCAGCAGCTGGACACAGGGCTCCTATGGCTACACCTTC. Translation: CASSWTQGSYGYTF. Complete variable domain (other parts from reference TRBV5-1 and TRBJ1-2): KAGVTQTPRYLIKTRGQQVTLSCSPISGHRSVSWYQQTPGQGLQFLFEYFSETQRNKGNFPGRFSGRQFSNSRSEMNVSTLELGDSALYLCASSWTQGSYGYTFGSGTRLTVV.

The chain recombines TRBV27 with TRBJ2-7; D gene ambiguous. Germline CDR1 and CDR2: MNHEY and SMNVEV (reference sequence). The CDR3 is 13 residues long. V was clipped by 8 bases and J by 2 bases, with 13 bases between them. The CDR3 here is CASAYTGAYEQYF. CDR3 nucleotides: TGTGCCAGCGCCTACACCGGAGCCTACGAGCAGTACTTC.

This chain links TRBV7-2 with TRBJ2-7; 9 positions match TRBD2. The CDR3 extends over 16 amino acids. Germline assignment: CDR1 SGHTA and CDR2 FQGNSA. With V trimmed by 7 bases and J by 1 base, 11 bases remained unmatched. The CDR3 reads CASTSTGLAGSYEQYF. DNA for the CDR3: TGTGCCAGCACTTCTACGGGCCTAGCGGGGTCCTACGAGCAGTACTTC.

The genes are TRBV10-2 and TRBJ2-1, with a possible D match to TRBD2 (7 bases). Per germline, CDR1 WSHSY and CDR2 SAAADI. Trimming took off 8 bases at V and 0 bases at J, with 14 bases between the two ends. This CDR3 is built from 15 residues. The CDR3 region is CASGRGPSSYNEQFF. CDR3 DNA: TGCGCCAGCGGGCGGGGGCCCAGCTCCTACAATGAGCAGTTCTTC.